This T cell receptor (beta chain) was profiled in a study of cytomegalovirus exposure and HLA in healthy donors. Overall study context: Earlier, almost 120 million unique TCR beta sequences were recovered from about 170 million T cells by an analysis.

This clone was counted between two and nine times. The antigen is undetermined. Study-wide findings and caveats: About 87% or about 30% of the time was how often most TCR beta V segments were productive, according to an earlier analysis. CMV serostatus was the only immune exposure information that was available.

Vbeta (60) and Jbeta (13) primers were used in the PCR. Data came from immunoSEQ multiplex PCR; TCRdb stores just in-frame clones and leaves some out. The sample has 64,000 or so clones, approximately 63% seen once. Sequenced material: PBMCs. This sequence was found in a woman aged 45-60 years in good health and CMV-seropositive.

The CDR3: CASSQDRPILLEGNQPQHF. CDR3 coding DNA: TGCGCCAGCAGCCAAGACCGACCGATCCTTCTAGAGGGCAATCAGCCCCAGCATTTT. The V and J genes are TRBV4-1 and TRBJ1-5; D gene uncertain. Trimming removed 0 bases at V and 2 bases at J, with 20 bases between. Germline values: CDR1 MGHRA, CDR2 YSYEKL. The length of the CDR3 is 19 residues.